The T cell receptor beta chain under discussion was sequenced for a study of CD8+ T cells in alopecia areata (dated by TCRdb to the late 2010s). Regarding the research as a whole: The study used high-throughput TCRbeta sequencing to examine T cell clonal expansion in alopecia areata, in both the C3H/HeJ mouse model and human patients. Clonality in the scalp was compared among normal scalp (n=4), patchy alopecia areata scalp (n=8), and alopecia totalis/universalis scalp (n=8). On the human side, TCRbeta sequencing was run on scalp tissue and on sorted CD4+ and CD8+ peripheral blood T cells from healthy controls and from alopecia areata patients with either patchy or totalis/universalis disease. RNA came from the PAXgene miRNA kit for fixed scalp, the miRNeasy kit for PBMCs, and the RNeasy kit for mouse skin. Amplification of TCRbeta CDR3 regions was done by immunoSEQ multiplex PCR using 35 Vbeta forward primers and 13 Jbeta reverse primers.

Paper-wide results and their limitations: Resident alphabeta T cells in normal human skin are also sequenced, complicating scalp TCR repertoire analysis, unlike mouse skin dominated by gammadelta T cells. Compared with normal scalp, lesional scalp had higher clonality and more expanded CD8+ clones, particularly in alopecia totalis/universalis, a pattern that suggests antigenic drive. TCR sequences shared between patients were less clear than in mice, possibly partly because of HLA diversity in the patient population.

The library was obtained by the immunoSEQ multiplex PCR assay. RNA was extracted from all samples and reverse transcribed into cDNA as template for TCR sequencing. First-strand cDNA was synthesized with SuperScript III using a 2:1 mix of oligo-dT and random hexamers. A synthetic immune receptor repertoire was used to measure amplification bias, and any remaining bias was corrected computationally. In the authors' own workflow: Raw reads were preprocessed for error removal, and CDR3 was defined according to IMGT conventions as running from the conserved cysteine to phenylalanine. Clonality was calculated as 1 minus Shannon entropy normalized by log2 of the number of productive unique TCRs. Whether each scalp clone was CD4 or CD8 was inferred by checking scalp TCRbeta sequences against the CD4 and CD8 repertoires from sorted blood. TCRdb stores this immuneACCESS table with in-frame sequences only. Part of the clones is absent; in the studies checked, under half of the shortfall reflects unresolved V genes, and no reason is known for the rest. V and J calls and clone size come straight from that table; D and trimming were deduced from the DNA. This sample has tens of thousands of clones in its table, and around 60% of those were observed once. Around 38% of the sample is taken by the ten largest.

Trimming leaves V shorter by 6 bases and J shorter by 4 bases, with the junction holding 12 bases beyond the gene matches. Inclusive of the bounding cysteine and phenylalanine, the CDR3 is 16 residues long. Only the CDR3 part of the read is kept: 48 bases, read in frame from the first base. The germline V gene gives CDR1 as SNHLY and CDR2 as FYNNEI. Lesional scalp punch biopsies and peripheral blood were collected from alopecia areata patients. After PBMCs were isolated by density centrifugation and stained for CD3, CD4 and CD8, a FACSAria was used to sort CD4+ and CD8+ T cells. As part of a multicenter biomarker study, untreated alopecia areata patients were recruited. In five patients from the biomarker study, blood CD8+ T cells were sorted further into NKG2D-low and NKG2D-high fractions. In regard to this clone: The antigen this receptor binds is unknown. Base qualities are not at hand, and no much larger clone is one base apart.

Material for sequencing was NKG2D-high CD8+ T cells sorted from blood. According to the study, the label for this sample's cell subset or site signals: sorted CD8+ NKG2D-high blood T cells. The chain is encoded by TRBV2 joined to TRBJ2-7; 10 junctional bases match TRBD1. The receptor's source is a human donor with alopecia areata. The sequenced DNA: TGTGCCAGCAGGATGACCGCGCGGGACAGGGGATACGAGCAGTACTTC. Translation gives CASRMTARDRGYEQYF.